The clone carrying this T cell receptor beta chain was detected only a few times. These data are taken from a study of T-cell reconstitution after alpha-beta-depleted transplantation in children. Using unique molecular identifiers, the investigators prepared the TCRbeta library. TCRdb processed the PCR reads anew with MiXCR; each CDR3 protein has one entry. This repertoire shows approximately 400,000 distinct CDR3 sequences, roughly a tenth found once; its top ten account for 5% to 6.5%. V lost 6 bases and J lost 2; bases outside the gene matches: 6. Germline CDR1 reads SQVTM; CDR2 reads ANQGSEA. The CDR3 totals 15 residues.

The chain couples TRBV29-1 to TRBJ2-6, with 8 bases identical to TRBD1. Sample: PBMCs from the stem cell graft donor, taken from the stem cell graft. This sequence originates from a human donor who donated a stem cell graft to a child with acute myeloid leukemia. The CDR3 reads CSVVTGGTGANVLTF. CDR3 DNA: TGCAGCGTGGTCACAGGGGGAACTGGGGCCAACGTCCTGACTTTC.